Listed here are 24 T cell receptor beta chains from one sample, sequenced in a study of a mutant IDH1 vaccine in newly diagnosed glioma. These receptors have no identified antigens. The table came from immunoSEQ multiplex PCR; TCRdb's copy has only in-frame clones and leaves some out. Of around 29,000 clones listed, more than 65% were seen once; the top ten hold around 6.9%. This sample's time point: week 35, safety follow-up. Doses comprised 300 ug of mutant IDH1 20-mer peptide each, plus topical imiquimod. The sequencing used PBMCs, collected from a glioma patient whose treatment included an IDH1 peptide vaccine. Receptors were obtained from a man in his fifties with glioma.

CDR3 DNA: TGTGCCAGCAGTCTTCCTTCCTACGAGCAGTACTTC. Translation gives CASSLPSYEQYF. J is TRBJ2-7 and V is TRBV6-1; D is unresolved. Per germline, CDR1 MNHNS and CDR2 SASEGT. Trimming left V 5 bases short and J 1 base short, with 6 bases between. This CDR3 is 12 amino acids long.

The genes are TRBV7-2 and TRBJ2-2; 10 bases are a match to TRBD2. Trimming at V came to 1 base and at J to 8 bases, leaving 4 bases not matched to a gene. CDR1 is SGHTA and CDR2 is FQGNSA in the germline V gene. The CDR3 has 15 amino acids. The CDR3 DNA reads as TGTGCCAGCAGCTTAGTGGCTAGCGGGAGAGGGGAGCTGTTTTTT. This codes for CASSLVASGRGELFF.

This chain joins TRBV7-9 and TRBJ1-2; D uncertain. Trimming shortened V by 8 bases and J by 4 bases, and 14 bases separated the two germline ends. The CDR3 contains 13 residues. CDR1 is SEHNR, CDR2 FQNEAQ, per germline (reference sequence). The CDR3 DNA reads as TGTGCCAGCGCACCGGACGGGGTCTATGGCTACACCTTC. This gives the protein CASAPDGVYGYTF.

Only a few counts were recorded for this clone. This chain joins TRBV15 and TRBJ1-5; D gene ambiguous. V gave up 0 bases and J gave up 4 bases, with 7 bases separating them. CDR3 size: 14 residues. Germline assignment: CDR1 LNHNV and CDR2 YYDKDF (reference sequence). The CDR3 coding sequence is TGTGCCACCAGCAGAGATAGGGTTAATCAGCCCCAGCATTTT. Translation: CATSRDRVNQPQHF.

J is TRBJ1-2 and V is TRBV7-8, with D unresolved. Per the germline V gene, CDR1 is SGHVS and CDR2 is FQNEAQ. Trimming cost V 1 base and J 2 bases, with 8 bases left between them. This CDR3 is 14 amino acids long. In DNA form, the CDR3 reads TGTGCCAGCAGCTTAGGGGTGGGAAACTATGGCTACACCTTC. It translates to CASSLGVGNYGYTF. The complete variable domain, with remaining parts taken from reference TRBV7-8 and TRBJ1-2, reads GAGVSQSPRYKVAKRGQDVALRCDPISGHVSLFWYQQALGQGPEFLTYFQNEAQLDKSGLPSDRFFAERPEGSVSTLKIQRTQQEDSAVYLCASSLGVGNYGYTFGSGTRLTVV.

This clone was seen only once. The chain carries TRBV15 and TRBJ2-1, with D perhaps TRBD1 (7 bases). V shed 4 bases and J shed 10 bases, with 17 bases lying between them. The CDR3 length is 14 residues. Germline V CDR1 and CDR2: LNHNV, YYDKDF (reference sequence). The CDR3 DNA reads TGTGCCACCAGCAAAAAAAACAGGGGAGGCGAGCAGTTCTTC. It codes for CATSKKNRGGEQFF.

The V and J genes are TRBV2 and TRBJ1-4; D is unclear. Between the trimmed V and J ends, which lost 4 bases and 13 bases, there was a span of 10 bases. The germline V gene has CDR1 SNHLY and CDR2 FYNNEI. CDR3 length equals 11 residues. The DNA of the CDR3 is TGTGCCAGCAGTGTCCCAGTGGGACTGTTTTTT. Its protein product is CASSVPVGLFF.

The chain has TRBV6-5 and TRBJ1-1; a possible D gene is TRBD1 (6 bases). Trimming removed 6 bases at V and 5 bases at J, with 13 bases between. Looked up from germline, CDR1 is MNHEY and CDR2 is SVGAGI. The CDR3 consists of 13 residues. CDR3 sequence reads: CASSRTTGTEAFF. DNA of the CDR3: TGTGCCAGCAGCAGGACCACAGGGACTGAAGCTTTCTTT.

The chain combines TRBV7-8 with TRBJ1-4; no reliable D call. This CDR3 is built from 15 residues. The germline gives CDR1 SGHVS, CDR2 FQNEAQ. V lost 1 base and J 3 bases, leaving 9 bases between the germline ends. CDR3 sequence reads: CASSLDGRSNEKLFF. CDR3 DNA sequence: TGTGCCAGCAGCTTAGATGGGAGGTCTAATGAAAAACTGTTTTTT.

The J gene is TRBJ2-2, the V gene TRBV21-1. TRBV21-1 is given as a pseudogene. The CDR3 length is 18 residues. In nucleotides, the CDR3 is TGTGCCAGCAGCAAGTTTCGGATTGGACCGAGGAACACCGGGGAGCTGTTTTTT. The encoded protein is CASSKFRIGPRNTGELFF.

The chain uses TRBV11-3 and TRBJ2-7; D gene ambiguous. This CDR3 region has 13 residues. V lost 0 bases and J 3 bases, leaving 6 bases between the germline ends. Germline assignment: CDR1 SGHNT and CDR2 YENEEA. The CDR3 region is CASSLDNGYEQYF. CDR3 DNA sequence: TGTGCCAGCAGCTTAGATAACGGCTACGAGCAGTACTTC.

This clone has a handful of counts. The chain carries TRBV7-9 and TRBJ2-7; TRBD1 matches 8 bases. V shed 4 bases and J 2 bases; nucleotides not matched to a gene: 4. The CDR3 consists of 14 residues. Germline V gene lookup returns CDR1 SEHNR and CDR2 FQNEAQ (reference sequence). CDR3 sequence: CASSYLTGAYEQYF. The CDR3 DNA follows: TGTGCCAGCAGCTACCTGACAGGGGCCTACGAGCAGTACTTC. Complete variable domain (other parts from reference TRBV7-9 and TRBJ2-7): DTGVSQNPRHKITKRGQNVTFRCDPISEHNRLYWYRQTLGQGPEFLTYFQNEAQLEKSRLLSDRFSAERPKGSFSTLEIQRTEQGDSAMYLCASSYLTGAYEQYFGPGTRLTVT.

This chain uses TRBV6-6 with TRBJ2-7; a possible D gene is TRBD1 (5 bases). The germline V and J ends were trimmed by 2 bases and 5 bases, with 10 bases remaining between them. CDR1 MNHNY and CDR2 SVGAGI come from the germline V gene (reference sequence). This CDR3 has 13 amino acids. CDR3 nucleotide sequence: TGTGCCAGCAGTTACCCAGGGATGAACGAGCAGTACTTC. Its translation: CASSYPGMNEQYF.

The chain has TRBV5-4 and TRBJ1-6, with a tentative D call TRBD1 (5 bases). There are 17 residues in the CDR3. Germline CDR1 reads SGHNT; CDR2 reads YYREEE (reference sequence). V gave up 0 bases and J gave up 5 bases, with 15 bases separating them. DNA for the CDR3: TGTGCCAGCAGCTTGGGTCGGGGGACGGTGAATAATTCACCCCTCCACTTT. It translates to CASSLGRGTVNNSPLHF.

The chain carries TRBV9 and TRBJ1-1; 7 bases fit TRBD1. CDR1 SGDLS and CDR2 YYNGEE come from the germline V gene. The length of the CDR3 is 13 residues. The junction had 4 bases not matched to a gene; V was cut back by 4 bases and J by 4 bases. The CDR3 DNA sequence: TGTGCCAGCAGCCCAGGGGGGGGCACTGAAGCTTTCTTT. This translates into CASSPGGGTEAFF.

The V gene is TRBV6-5, the J gene TRBJ2-2; 10 bases map to TRBD2. V shed 5 bases and J 15 bases; nucleotides not matched to a gene: 15. The CDR3 contains 15 residues. CDR1 and CDR2 (germline): MNHEY, SVGAGI. The CDR3 spells CASSTTASGSRSVFF. The CDR3 DNA sequence: TGTGCCAGCAGTACGACTGCTAGCGGGAGTCGGTCGGTGTTTTTT.

The rearrangement uses TRBV7-2 and TRBJ1-6; TRBD1 matches at 7 bases. The CDR3 extends over 15 amino acids. Trimming took 1 base from V and 9 from J; bases not matched to a gene: 6. The germline V gene has CDR1 SGHTA and CDR2 FQGNSA. CDR3 coding DNA: TGTGCCAGCAGCTTAGACGGCAGGGGGAGTTCACCCCTCCACTTT. It yields the protein CASSLDGRGSSPLHF.

The chain uses TRBV2 and TRBJ1-2; unclear D gene. The germline V and J ends were trimmed by 5 bases and 6 bases, with 10 bases remaining between them. This CDR3 is built from 12 residues. Germline loops: CDR1 SNHLY, CDR2 FYNNEI. CDR3 region: CASSTPPDGYTF. CDR3 sequence (DNA): TGTGCCAGCAGTACACCCCCCGATGGCTACACCTTC.

The rearrangement joins TRBV29-1 to TRBJ1-2; no clear D gene. Per germline, CDR1 SQVTM and CDR2 ANQGSEA. This CDR3 is built from 12 residues. Deletions cut 7 bases from V and 2 bases from J, with 11 bases between. The CDR3 is CSALQGNYGYTF. In DNA, the CDR3 is TGCAGCGCCTTACAAGGGAACTATGGCTACACCTTC. Complete variable domain (other parts from reference TRBV29-1 and TRBJ1-2): SAVISQKPSRDICQRGTSLTIQCQVDSQVTMMFWYRQQPGQSLTLIATANQGSEATYESGFVIDKFPISRPNLTFSTLTVSNMSPEDSSIYLCSALQGNYGYTFGSGTRLTVV.

The chain joins TRBV9 to TRBJ1-4; 7 bases are a match to TRBD1. V shed 0 bases and J 8 bases; nucleotides not matched to a gene: 10. Germline values: CDR1 SGDLS, CDR2 YYNGEE. This CDR3 is 16 amino acids long. The CDR3 region is CASSVGFETGWEKLFF. CDR3 bases: TGTGCCAGCAGCGTAGGATTCGAGACAGGGTGGGAAAAACTGTTTTTT.

The CDR3: CASSQGEDPEPYEQYF. The CDR3, as DNA: TGCGCCAGCAGCCAAGGCGAGGACCCGGAGCCCTACGAGCAGTACTTC. This rearrangement joins TRBV4-1 to TRBJ2-7, with unresolved D. Per the germline V gene, CDR1 is MGHRA and CDR2 is YSYEKL. This CDR3 is built from 16 residues. Trimming shortened V by 1 base and J by 2 bases, and 15 bases separated the two germline ends.

The chain couples TRBV5-1 to TRBJ2-7, with TRBD2 matching 8 bases. Germline V lookup: CDR1 SGHRS, CDR2 YFSETQ. V shed 7 bases and J 0 bases; nucleotides not matched to a gene: 9. The CDR3 consists of 15 residues. The CDR3 spells CASAGTSGSSYEQYF. In DNA, the CDR3 is TGCGCCAGCGCTGGCACTAGCGGCAGCTCCTACGAGCAGTACTTC.

The chain's CDR3 is CAIRDIGNTEAFF. The CDR3 DNA follows: TGTGCCATCCGGGACATAGGGAACACTGAAGCTTTCTTT. The rearrangement joins TRBV6-1 to TRBJ1-1; the D gene is possibly TRBD1 (6 bases). CDR1 is MNHNS and CDR2 is SASEGT in the germline V gene. Between the trimmed V and J ends, which lost 10 bases and 1 base, there was a span of 13 bases. The CDR3 sequence is 13 residues long.

This chain uses TRBV6-4 with TRBJ2-1, with TRBD2 identical over 12 bases. CDR1 MRHNA and CDR2 SNTAGT come from the germline V gene. Trimming removed 0 bases from V and 11 bases from J; junction bases left unmatched: 8. CDR3 length: 16 residues. The DNA of the CDR3 is TGTGCCAGCAGTGACTCAAGGGCTAGCGGGGGGGTGAAGCAGTTCTTC. It translates to CASSDSRASGGVKQFF.